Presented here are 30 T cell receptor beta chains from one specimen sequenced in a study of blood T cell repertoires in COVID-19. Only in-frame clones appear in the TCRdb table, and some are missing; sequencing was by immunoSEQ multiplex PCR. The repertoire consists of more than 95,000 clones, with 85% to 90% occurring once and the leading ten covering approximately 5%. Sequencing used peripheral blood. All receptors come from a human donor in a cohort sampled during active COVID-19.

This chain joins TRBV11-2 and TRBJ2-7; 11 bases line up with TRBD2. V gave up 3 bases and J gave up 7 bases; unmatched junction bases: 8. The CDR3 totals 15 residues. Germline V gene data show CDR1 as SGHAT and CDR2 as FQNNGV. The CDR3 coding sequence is TGTGCCAGCAGCTTTGACGTAGCGGGGGGGCGTGAGCAGTACTTC. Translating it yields CASSFDVAGGREQYF.

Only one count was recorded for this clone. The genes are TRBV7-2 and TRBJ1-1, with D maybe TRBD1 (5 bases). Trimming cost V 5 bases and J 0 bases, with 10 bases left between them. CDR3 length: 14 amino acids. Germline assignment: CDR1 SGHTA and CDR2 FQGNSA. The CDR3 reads CASSTRQMNTEAFF. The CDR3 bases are TGTGCCAGCAGCACGAGACAGATGAACACTGAAGCTTTCTTT.

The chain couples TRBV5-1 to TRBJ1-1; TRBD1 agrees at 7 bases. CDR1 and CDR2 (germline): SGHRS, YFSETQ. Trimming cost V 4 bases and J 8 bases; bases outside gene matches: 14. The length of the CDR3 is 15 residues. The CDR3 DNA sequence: TGCGCCAGCAGCCAGCAGGGGGGCAAAGCCGAGGAAGCTTTCTTT. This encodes CASSQQGGKAEEAFF.

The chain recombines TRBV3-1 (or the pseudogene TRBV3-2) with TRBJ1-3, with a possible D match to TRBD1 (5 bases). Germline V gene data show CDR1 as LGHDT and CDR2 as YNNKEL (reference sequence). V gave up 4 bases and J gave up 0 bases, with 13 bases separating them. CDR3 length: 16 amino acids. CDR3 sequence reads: CASSPGRGSSGNTIYF. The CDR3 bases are TGTGCCAGCAGCCCAGGGAGGGGATCCTCTGGAAACACCATATATTTT.

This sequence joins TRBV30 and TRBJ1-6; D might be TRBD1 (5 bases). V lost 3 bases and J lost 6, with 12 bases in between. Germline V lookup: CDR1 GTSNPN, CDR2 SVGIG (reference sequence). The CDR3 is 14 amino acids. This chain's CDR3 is CAWRRTLSNSPLHF. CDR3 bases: TGTGCCTGGAGGCGGACACTAAGTAATTCACCCCTCCACTTT.

The chain's CDR3 is CASSLDSSYNEQFF. The CDR3 DNA is TGTGCCAGCAGCTTAGATAGCTCCTACAATGAGCAGTTCTTC. This sequence joins TRBV11-3 and TRBJ2-1; D uncertain. From germline, CDR1 is SGHNT and CDR2 YENEEA. Trimming shortened V by 0 bases and J by 0 bases, and 3 bases separated the two germline ends. The CDR3 covers 14 residues.

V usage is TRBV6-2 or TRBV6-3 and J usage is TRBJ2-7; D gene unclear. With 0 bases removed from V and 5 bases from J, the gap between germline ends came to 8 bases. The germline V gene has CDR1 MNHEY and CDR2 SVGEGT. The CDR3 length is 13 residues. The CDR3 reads CASSYSIENEQYF. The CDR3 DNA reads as TGTGCCAGCAGTTACTCGATAGAAAACGAGCAGTACTTC.

CDR3 sequence reads: CASSRLAGQETQYF. The CDR3 DNA reads TGTGCCAGCTCACGCCTAGCGGGGCAAGAGACCCAGTACTTC. The rearrangement uses TRBV18 and TRBJ2-5; 9 nucleotides agree with TRBD2. Germline V gene data show CDR1 as KGHSH and CDR2 as LQKENI. J gave up 2 bases and V 4 bases, and 2 bases lay outside the gene matches. The CDR3 spans 14 residues.

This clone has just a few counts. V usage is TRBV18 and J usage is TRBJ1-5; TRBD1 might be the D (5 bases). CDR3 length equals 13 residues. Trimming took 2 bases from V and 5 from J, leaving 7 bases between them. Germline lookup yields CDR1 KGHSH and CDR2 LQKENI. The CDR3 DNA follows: TGTGCCAGCTCACCAGGGGCTGATCAGCCCCAGCATTTT. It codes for CASSPGADQPQHF.

The CDR3 here is CASSLWAGAGELFF. Here the CDR3 DNA reads TGTGCCAGCAGTTTATGGGCAGGGGCCGGGGAGCTGTTTTTT. The chain couples TRBV28 to TRBJ2-2; D is possibly TRBD1 (6 bases). Trimming took off 0 bases at V and 6 bases at J, with 8 bases between the two ends. The germline V gene encodes CDR1 MDHEN and CDR2 SYDVKM. The CDR3 runs 14 residues. Drawing the rest from reference TRBV28 and TRBJ2-2, the complete variable domain is DVKVTQSSRYLVKRTGEKVFLECVQDMDHENMFWYRQDPGLGLRLIYFSYDVKMKEKGDIPEGYSVSREKKERFSLILESASTNQTSMYLCASSLWAGAGELFFGEGSRLTVL.

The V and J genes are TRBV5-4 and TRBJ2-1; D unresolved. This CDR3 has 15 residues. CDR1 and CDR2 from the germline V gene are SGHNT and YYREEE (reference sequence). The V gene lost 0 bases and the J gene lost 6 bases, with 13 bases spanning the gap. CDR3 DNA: TGTGCCAGCAGCTTGGCCGGATCGAGGAGCAATGAGCAGTTCTTC. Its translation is CASSLAGSRSNEQFF.

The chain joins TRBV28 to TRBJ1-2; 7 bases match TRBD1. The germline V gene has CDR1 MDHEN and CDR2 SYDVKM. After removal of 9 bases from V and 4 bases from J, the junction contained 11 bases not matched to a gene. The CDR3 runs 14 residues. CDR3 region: CASTVIGDSYGYTF. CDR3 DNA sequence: TGTGCCAGTACAGTGATTGGGGACAGCTATGGCTACACCTTC.

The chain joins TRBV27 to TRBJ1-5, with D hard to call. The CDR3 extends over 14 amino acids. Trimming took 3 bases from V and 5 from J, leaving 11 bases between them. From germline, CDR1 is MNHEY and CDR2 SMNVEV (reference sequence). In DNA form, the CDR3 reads TGTGCCAGCAGTTTCTCTCGGTCGGATCAGCCCCAGCATTTT. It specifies CASSFSRSDQPQHF.

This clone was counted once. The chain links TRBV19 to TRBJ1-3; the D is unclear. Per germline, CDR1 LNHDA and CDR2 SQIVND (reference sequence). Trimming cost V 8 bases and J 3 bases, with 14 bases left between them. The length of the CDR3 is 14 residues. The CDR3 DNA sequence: TGTGCCAGTGCCGACCTAGGCGGTGGAAACACCATATATTTT. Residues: CASADLGGGNTIYF.

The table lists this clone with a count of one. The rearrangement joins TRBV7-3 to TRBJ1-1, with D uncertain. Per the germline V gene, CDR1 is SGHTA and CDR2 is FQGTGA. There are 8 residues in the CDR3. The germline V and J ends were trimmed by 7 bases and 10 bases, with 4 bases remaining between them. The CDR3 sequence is CASTGAFF. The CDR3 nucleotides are TGTGCCAGCACGGGAGCTTTCTTT.

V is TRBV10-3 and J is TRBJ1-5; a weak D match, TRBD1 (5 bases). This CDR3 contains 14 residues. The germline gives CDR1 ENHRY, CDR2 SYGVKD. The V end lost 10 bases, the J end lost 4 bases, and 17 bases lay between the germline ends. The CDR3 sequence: CATAVGGGNQPQHF. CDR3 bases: TGTGCCACCGCGGTGGGCGGGGGTAATCAGCCCCAGCATTTT.

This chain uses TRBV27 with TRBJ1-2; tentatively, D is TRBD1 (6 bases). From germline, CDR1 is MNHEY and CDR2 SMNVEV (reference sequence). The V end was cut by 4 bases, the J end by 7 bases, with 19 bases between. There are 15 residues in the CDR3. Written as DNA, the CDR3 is TGTGCCAGCAGTTCCCCTCTTTTGGGGGCTGGTGGCTACACCTTC. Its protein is CASSSPLLGAGGYTF.

CDR3 sequence: CATGEGGAETQYF. As DNA, the CDR3 is TGTGCCACCGGGGAGGGGGGCGCGGAGACCCAGTACTTC. The V call is TRBV24-1, the J call TRBJ2-5, with TRBD2 as a possible D gene (7 bases). Per germline, CDR1 KGHDR and CDR2 SFDVKD. CDR3 length: 13 amino acids. V lost 9 bases and J 5 bases, leaving 15 bases between the germline ends.

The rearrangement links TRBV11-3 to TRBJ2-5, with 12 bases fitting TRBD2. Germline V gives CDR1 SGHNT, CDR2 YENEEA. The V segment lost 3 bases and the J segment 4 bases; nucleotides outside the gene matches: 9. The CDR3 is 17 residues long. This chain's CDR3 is CASSLTSGGPRGETQYF. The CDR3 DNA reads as TGTGCCAGCAGCTTGACTAGCGGGGGACCCCGGGGAGAGACCCAGTACTTC.

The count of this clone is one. The CDR3 bases are TGTGCCAGCAGTGCGGACAGAAATCAAGAGACCCAGTACTTC. This translates into CASSADRNQETQYF. V is TRBV2 and J is TRBJ2-5; weak D call: TRBD1 (6 bases). CDR1 and CDR2 (germline): SNHLY, FYNNEI. Trimming left V 4 bases short and J 2 bases short, with 11 bases between. CDR3 size: 14 residues.

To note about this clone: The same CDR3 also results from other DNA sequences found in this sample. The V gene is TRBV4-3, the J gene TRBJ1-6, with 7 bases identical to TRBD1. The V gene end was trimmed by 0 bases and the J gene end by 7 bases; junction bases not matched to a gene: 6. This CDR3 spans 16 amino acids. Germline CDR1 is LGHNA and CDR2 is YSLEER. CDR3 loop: CASSQDVGDRNSPLHF. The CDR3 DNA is TGCGCCAGCAGCCAAGATGTTGGGGACAGAAATTCACCCCTCCACTTT.

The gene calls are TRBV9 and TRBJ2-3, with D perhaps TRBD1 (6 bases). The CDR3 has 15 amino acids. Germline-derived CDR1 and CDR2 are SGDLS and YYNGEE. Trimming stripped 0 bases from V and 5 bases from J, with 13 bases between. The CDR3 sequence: CASSVGGGPLDTQYF. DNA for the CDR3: TGTGCCAGCAGCGTAGGTGGGGGCCCCCTAGATACGCAGTATTTT.

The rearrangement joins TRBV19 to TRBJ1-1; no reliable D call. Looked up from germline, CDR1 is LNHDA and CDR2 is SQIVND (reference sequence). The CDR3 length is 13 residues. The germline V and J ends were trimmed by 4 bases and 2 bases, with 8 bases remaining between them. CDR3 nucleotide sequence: TGTGCCAGTAGTAACGCAGGCAACACTGAAGCTTTCTTT. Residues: CASSNAGNTEAFF.

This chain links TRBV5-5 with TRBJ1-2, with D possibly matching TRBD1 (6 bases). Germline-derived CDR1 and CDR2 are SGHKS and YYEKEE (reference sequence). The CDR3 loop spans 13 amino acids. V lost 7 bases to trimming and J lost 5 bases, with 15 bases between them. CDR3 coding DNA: TGTGCCAGCGGTCAGGGGACAATATATGGCTACACCTTC. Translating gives CASGQGTIYGYTF.

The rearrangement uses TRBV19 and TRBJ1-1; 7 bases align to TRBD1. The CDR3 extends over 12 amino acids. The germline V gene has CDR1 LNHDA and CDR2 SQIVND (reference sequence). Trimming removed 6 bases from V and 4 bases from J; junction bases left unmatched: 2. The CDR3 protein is CASSRQGTEAFF. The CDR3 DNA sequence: TGTGCCAGTAGCCGACAGGGCACTGAAGCTTTCTTT.

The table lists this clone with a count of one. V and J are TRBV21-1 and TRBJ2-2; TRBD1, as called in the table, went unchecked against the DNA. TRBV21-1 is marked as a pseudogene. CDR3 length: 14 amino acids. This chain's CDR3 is CASKTNRGTGELFF. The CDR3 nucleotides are TGTGCCAGCAAAACGAACAGGGGCACCGGGGAGCTGTTTTTT.

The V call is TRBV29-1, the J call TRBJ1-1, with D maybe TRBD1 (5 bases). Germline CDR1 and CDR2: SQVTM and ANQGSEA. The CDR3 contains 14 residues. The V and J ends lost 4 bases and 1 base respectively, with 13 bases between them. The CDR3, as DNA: TGCAGCGTTGTTCGGACAAGGCAGAACACTGAAGCTTTCTTT. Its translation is CSVVRTRQNTEAFF.

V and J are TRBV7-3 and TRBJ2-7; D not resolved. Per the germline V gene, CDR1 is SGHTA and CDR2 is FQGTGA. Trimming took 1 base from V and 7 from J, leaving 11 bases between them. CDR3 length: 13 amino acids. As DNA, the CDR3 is TGTGCCAGCAGCTTAATGGCTATGCGGGAGCAGTACTTC. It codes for CASSLMAMREQYF.

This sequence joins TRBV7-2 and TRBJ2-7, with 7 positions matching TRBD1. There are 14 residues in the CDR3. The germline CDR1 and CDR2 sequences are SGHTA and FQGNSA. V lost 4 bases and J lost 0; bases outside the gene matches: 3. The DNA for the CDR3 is TGTGCCAGCAGCTCAAGGACAGGCTCCTACGAGCAGTACTTC. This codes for CASSSRTGSYEQYF.

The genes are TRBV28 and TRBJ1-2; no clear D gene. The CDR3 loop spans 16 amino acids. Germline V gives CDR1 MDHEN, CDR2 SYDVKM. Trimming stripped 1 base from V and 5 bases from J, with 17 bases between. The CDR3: CASSLSGNTEHYGYTF. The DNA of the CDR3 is TGTGCCAGCAGTTTATCGGGAAACACCGAACATTATGGCTACACCTTC.